This TCR beta chain was sequenced during a study of T cells in localized non-small cell lung cancer. Study conclusions and caveats: Prolonged overall survival went with higher T cell density in the blood. Researchers found a median 57 of the top 100 tumor clones in adjacent lung. Among the tissues sampled, uninvolved adjacent lung had the highest T cell clonality, above tumor.

Between the trimmed V and J ends, which lost 1 base and 10 bases, there was a span of 11 bases. CDR3 length equals 13 residues. Germline V gene sequence: CDR1 SGHVS, CDR2 FQNEAQ. Sequencing was performed with immunoSEQ multiplex PCR; in TCRdb, only in-frame clones are kept and a portion is missing. Of 23,000 or so clones in the sample, more than 75% were seen once. Note on this clone: What it binds is not known.

This rearrangement joins TRBV7-8 to TRBJ2-1; a weak D match, TRBD2 (5 bases). The receptor was derived from a male donor aged 60 or older with stage II squamous cell lung carcinoma. The input for sequencing was peripheral blood, taken before any cancer treatment. The CDR3 sequence: CASSLGIVAEQFF. CDR3 DNA sequence: TGTGCCAGCAGCTTAGGAATAGTAGCGGAGCAGTTCTTC.